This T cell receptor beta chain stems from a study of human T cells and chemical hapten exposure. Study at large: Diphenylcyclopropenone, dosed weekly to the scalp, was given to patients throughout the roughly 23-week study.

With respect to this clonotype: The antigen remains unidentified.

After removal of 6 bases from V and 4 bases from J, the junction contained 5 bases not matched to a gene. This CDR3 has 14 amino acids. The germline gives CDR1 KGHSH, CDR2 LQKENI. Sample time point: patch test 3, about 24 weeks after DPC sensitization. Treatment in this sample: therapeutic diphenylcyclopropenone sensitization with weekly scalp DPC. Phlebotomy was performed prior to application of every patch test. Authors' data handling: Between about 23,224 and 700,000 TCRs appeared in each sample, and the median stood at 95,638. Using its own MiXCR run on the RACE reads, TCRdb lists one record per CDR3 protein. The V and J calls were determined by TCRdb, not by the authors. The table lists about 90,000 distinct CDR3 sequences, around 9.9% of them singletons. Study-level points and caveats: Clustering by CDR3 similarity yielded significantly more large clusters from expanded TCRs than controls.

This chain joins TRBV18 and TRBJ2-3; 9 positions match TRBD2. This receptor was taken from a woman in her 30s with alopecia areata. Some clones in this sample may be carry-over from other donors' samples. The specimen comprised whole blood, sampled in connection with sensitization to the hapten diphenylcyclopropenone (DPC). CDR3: CASSQGLAADTQYF. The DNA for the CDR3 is TGTGCCAGCTCGCAGGGACTAGCTGCAGATACGCAGTATTTT.